The present entry profiles one TCR beta chain with its context. J gave up 7 bases and V 2 bases, and 10 bases lay outside the gene matches. CDR3 size: 17 residues. Germline loops: CDR1 LGHDT, CDR2 YNNKEL (reference sequence). These data belong to a study of blood T cell repertoires in COVID-19. Study-level background: Samples representing acute and convalescent COVID-19 were sourced from the United States, Italy and Spain. PBMCs, B-cell-depleted T cells, or T cells provided the cDNA or gDNA that made up the material.

Original methodology: Reference gene primer amplification gave estimated nucleated cell counts. Only in-frame clones appear in the TCRdb table, and some are missing; sequencing was by immunoSEQ multiplex PCR. V, J and clone size were drawn from that table, and D and trimming were deduced from the DNA. Of 270,000 or so clones listed, approximately 91% are singletons. Sequenced: peripheral blood. The chain employs TRBV3-1 (or the pseudogene TRBV3-2) and TRBJ2-1; 11 bases are shared with TRBD2. The receptor was isolated from a woman between 35 and 50 years old who had recovered from COVID-19. In nucleotides, the CDR3 is TGTGCCAGCAGCCAAACCTTACTAGCGGGAGAAGGGAATGAGCAGTTCTTC. It translates to CASSQTLLAGEGNEQFF.